The 17 T cell receptor beta chains below all came from one sample that was sequenced in a study of shared clonotypes between healthy human individuals. Libraries were prepared by immunoSEQ multiplex PCR; TCRdb keeps only in-frame clonotypes and omits some of them. The table includes about 510,000 clones, 79% detected once. Sequencing input: PBMCs. The origin of the receptors is a woman between 40 and 55 years old in good health. Some clones in this sample may be carry-over from other donors' samples.

This clone has more than one count but fewer than ten. This chain uses TRBV28 with TRBJ2-7; the D gene could be TRBD1 or TRBD2 (5 bases each). The CDR3 runs 13 residues. Germline V gene data show CDR1 as MDHEN and CDR2 as SYDVKM. Trimming removed 9 bases at V and 3 bases at J, with 15 bases between. The CDR3 nucleotides are TGTGCCAGTGAGACCGTTGGGGGCTACGAGCAGTACTTC. Protein sequence: CASETVGGYEQYF.

On this clone itself: The junction shows a germline mismatch at one end, possibly a read error. This chain joins TRBV19 and TRBJ2-1; 9 nucleotides line up with TRBD2. This CDR3 region has 13 residues. Germline CDR1 LNHDA, CDR2 SQIVND (reference sequence). CDR3 DNA: TGTGCCAGTAGTACTAGCGGGGTCAATGGGCAGTTCTTC. Residues: CASSTSGVNGQFF.

This clone was seen once. This chain joins TRBV6-5 and TRBJ1-1; tentative D call: TRBD1 (6 bases). Germline V gene sequence: CDR1 MNHEY, CDR2 SVGAGI. The CDR3 covers 16 residues. The germline V and J ends were trimmed by 4 bases and 2 bases, with 17 bases remaining between them. CDR3 DNA: TGTGCCAGCAGTTCGGAGTATAACAGGGCTAACACTGAAGCTTTCTTT. Translated: CASSSEYNRANTEAFF.

This rearrangement joins TRBV23-1 to TRBJ2-1; tentatively, D is TRBD1 (6 bases). TRBV23-1 is sorted into the ORF group, with uncertain function. V shed 0 bases and J shed 1 base, with 13 bases lying between them. The CDR3 consists of 17 residues. The CDR3 protein is CASSQSRTVISYNEQFF. The CDR3 coding sequence is TGCGCCAGCAGTCAATCCCGGACAGTTATATCCTACAATGAGCAGTTCTTC.

For this clone: This is likely an artifact of a read error, given a far larger clone one base away. This same CDR3 is encoded by further DNA sequences in the sample. The chain couples TRBV7-2 to TRBJ1-1; weak D call: TRBD1 (5 bases). This CDR3 spans 13 amino acids. The V end lost 2 bases, the J end lost 3 bases, and 7 bases lay between the germline ends. The germline V gene has CDR1 SGHTA and CDR2 FQGNSA. In DNA form, the CDR3 reads TGTGCCAGCAGCTTAAGCAGGGACACTGAAGCTTTCTTT. Translating it yields CASSLSRDTEAFF.

The rearrangement joins TRBV18 to TRBJ1-2; D is unclear. This CDR3 spans 14 amino acids. V lost 1 base to trimming and J lost 0 bases, with 6 bases between them. The germline gives CDR1 KGHSH, CDR2 LQKENI. The CDR3 here is CASSPQSANYGYTF. CDR3 sequence (DNA): TGTGCCAGCTCACCACAGTCAGCTAACTATGGCTACACCTTC.

On this clone: Since a much larger clone is just one base distant, this may be a read error. The sample contains more than one DNA sequence encoding this CDR3. The chain carries TRBV30 and TRBJ2-5; 8 nucleotides line up with TRBD2. V gave up 0 bases and J gave up 5 bases; unmatched junction bases: 5. This CDR3 region has 14 residues. CDR1 and CDR2 (germline): GTSNPN, SVGIG (reference sequence). The CDR3 nucleotides read TGTGCCTGGAGTGTGGGACTAGAGGGGGAGACCCAGTACTTC. It codes for CAWSVGLEGETQYF.

The V and J genes are TRBV18 and TRBJ1-2; D not resolved. Trimming left V 2 bases short and J 5 bases short, with 12 bases between. Germline V gives CDR1 KGHSH, CDR2 LQKENI. The length of the CDR3 is 14 residues. This CDR3 reads CASSPRELTYGYTF. In nucleotides, the CDR3 is TGTGCCAGCTCACCAAGGGAGCTAACTTATGGCTACACCTTC.

The chain combines TRBV7-2 with TRBJ1-2; D may be TRBD1 (6 bases). The length of the CDR3 is 19 residues. Looked up from germline, CDR1 is SGHTA and CDR2 is FQGNSA. The V end lost 1 base, the J end lost 7 bases, and 28 bases lay between the germline ends. The CDR3, as DNA: TGTGCCAGCAGCTTAGTCCGAGGGACATCAGTTCAAAGCGCGGGTGGCTACACCTTC. Encoded protein: CASSLVRGTSVQSAGGYTF.

The chain is built from TRBV5-5 and TRBJ2-7, with 12 bases fitting TRBD2. The CDR3 consists of 19 residues. Losses at the gene ends were 0 bases for V and 3 bases for J; bases not matched to a gene: 13. CDR1 and CDR2 (germline): SGHKS, YYEKEE (reference sequence). The CDR3 spells CASSLELAGGPFSLYEQYF. The CDR3 nucleotides are TGTGCCAGCAGCTTGGAGCTAGCGGGAGGGCCGTTCAGTCTCTACGAGCAGTACTTC.

This clone was counted only a few times. This chain uses TRBV5-1 with TRBJ1-3; D gene ambiguous. The V and J ends lost 2 bases and 4 bases respectively, with 4 bases between them. Germline CDR1 is SGHRS and CDR2 is YFSETQ. The CDR3 extends over 12 amino acids. The chain's CDR3 is CASSFGGNTIYF. The CDR3 nucleotides read TGCGCCAGCAGCTTTGGGGGAAACACCATATATTTT.

The chain has TRBV7-9 and TRBJ1-1; the match to TRBD1 covers 8 bases. V lost 4 bases and J lost 14; bases outside the gene matches: 15. Per germline, CDR1 SEHNR and CDR2 FQNEAQ (reference sequence). The CDR3 is 14 residues long. CDR3 DNA: TGTGCCAGCAGCTCGTGGGACAGGAGCCATAAAGGCTTCTTT. This sequence encodes CASSSWDRSHKGFF. The full variable domain, in which reference TRBV7-9 and TRBJ1-1 provide the parts outside the CDR3, is DTGVSQNPRHKITKRGQNVTFRCDPISEHNRLYWYRQTLGQGPEFLTYFQNEAQLEKSRLLSDRFSAERPKGSFSTLEIQRTEQGDSAMYLCASSSWDRSHKGFFGQGTRLTVV.

The chain recombines TRBV7-3 with TRBJ2-3, with D unclear. The CDR3 loop spans 15 amino acids. The V gene lost 2 bases and the J gene lost 6 bases, with 15 bases spanning the gap. Germline values: CDR1 SGHTA, CDR2 FQGTGA. In DNA, the CDR3 is TGTGCCAGCAGCTTATCTCGGCACGACGTCGATACGCAGTATTTT. Translated, it gives CASSLSRHDVDTQYF.

The V gene is TRBV11-2, the J gene TRBJ2-1; D gene ambiguous. This CDR3 has 16 amino acids. Trimming cost V 1 base and J 5 bases, with 15 bases left between them. Germline CDR1 SGHAT, CDR2 FQNNGV. The CDR3: CASSLVTPLPHNEQFF. The CDR3 region has the DNA TGTGCCAGCAGCTTAGTAACCCCACTCCCCCACAATGAGCAGTTCTTC.

The rearrangement links TRBV28 to TRBJ1-2; D is perhaps TRBD1 (5 bases). The germline V gene encodes CDR1 MDHEN and CDR2 SYDVKM. This CDR3 contains 13 residues. The V end lost 1 base, the J end lost 7 bases, and 10 bases lay between the germline ends. In nucleotides, the CDR3 is TGTGCCAGCAGTTTATTTGGGGCTTTTGGCTACACCTTC. Translating gives CASSLFGAFGYTF.

The rearrangement links TRBV28 to TRBJ1-5; possibly TRBD1 for D (6 bases). Trimming removed 4 bases from V and 4 bases from J, with 17 bases in between. There are 16 residues in the CDR3. Per germline, CDR1 MDHEN and CDR2 SYDVKM. Here the CDR3 reads CASSSLIRGLNQPQHF. CDR3 nucleotides: TGTGCCAGCAGTTCGCTAATCAGGGGTTTGAATCAGCCCCAGCATTTT.

This chain joins TRBV4-2 and TRBJ2-3; TRBD2 aligns across 8 bases. Trimming removed 1 base from V and 3 bases from J; junction bases left unmatched: 9. The V gene's germline CDR1 is LGHNA and CDR2 YNFKEQ. The CDR3 runs to 17 residues. The CDR3 DNA follows: TGTGCCAGCAGCCAAGTGTCCGGGAGGGCCGGGACAGATACGCAGTATTTT. As protein: CASSQVSGRAGTDTQYF.